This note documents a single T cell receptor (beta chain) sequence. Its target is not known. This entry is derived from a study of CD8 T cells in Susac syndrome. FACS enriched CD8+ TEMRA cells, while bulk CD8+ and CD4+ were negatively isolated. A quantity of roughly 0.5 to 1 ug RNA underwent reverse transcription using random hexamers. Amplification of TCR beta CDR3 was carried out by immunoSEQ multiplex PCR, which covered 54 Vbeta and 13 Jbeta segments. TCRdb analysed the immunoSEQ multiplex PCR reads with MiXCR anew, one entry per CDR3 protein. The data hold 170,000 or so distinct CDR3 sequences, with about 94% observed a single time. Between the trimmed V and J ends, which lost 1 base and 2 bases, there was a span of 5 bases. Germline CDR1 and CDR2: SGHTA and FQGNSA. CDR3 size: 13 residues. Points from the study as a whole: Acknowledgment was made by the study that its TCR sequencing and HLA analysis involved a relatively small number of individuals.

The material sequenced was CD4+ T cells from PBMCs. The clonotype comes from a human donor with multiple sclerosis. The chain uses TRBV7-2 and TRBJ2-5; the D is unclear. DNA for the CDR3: TGTGCCAGCAGCTTAGAACGGCAAGAGACCCAGTACTTC. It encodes CASSLERQETQYF.